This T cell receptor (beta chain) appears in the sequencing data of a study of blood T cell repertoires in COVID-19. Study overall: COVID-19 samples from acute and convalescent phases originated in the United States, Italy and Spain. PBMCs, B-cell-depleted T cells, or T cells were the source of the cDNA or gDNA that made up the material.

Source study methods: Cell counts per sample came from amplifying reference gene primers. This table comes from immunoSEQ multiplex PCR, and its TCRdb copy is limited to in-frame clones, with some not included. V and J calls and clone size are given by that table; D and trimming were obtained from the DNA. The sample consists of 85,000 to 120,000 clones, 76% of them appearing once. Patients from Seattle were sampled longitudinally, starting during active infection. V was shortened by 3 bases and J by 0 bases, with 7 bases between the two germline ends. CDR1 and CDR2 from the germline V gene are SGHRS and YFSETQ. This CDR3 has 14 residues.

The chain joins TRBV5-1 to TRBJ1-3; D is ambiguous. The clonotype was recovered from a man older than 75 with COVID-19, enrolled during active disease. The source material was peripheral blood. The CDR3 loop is CASSSADSGNTIYF. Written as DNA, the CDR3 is TGCGCCAGCAGCTCTGCGGACTCTGGAAACACCATATATTTT.